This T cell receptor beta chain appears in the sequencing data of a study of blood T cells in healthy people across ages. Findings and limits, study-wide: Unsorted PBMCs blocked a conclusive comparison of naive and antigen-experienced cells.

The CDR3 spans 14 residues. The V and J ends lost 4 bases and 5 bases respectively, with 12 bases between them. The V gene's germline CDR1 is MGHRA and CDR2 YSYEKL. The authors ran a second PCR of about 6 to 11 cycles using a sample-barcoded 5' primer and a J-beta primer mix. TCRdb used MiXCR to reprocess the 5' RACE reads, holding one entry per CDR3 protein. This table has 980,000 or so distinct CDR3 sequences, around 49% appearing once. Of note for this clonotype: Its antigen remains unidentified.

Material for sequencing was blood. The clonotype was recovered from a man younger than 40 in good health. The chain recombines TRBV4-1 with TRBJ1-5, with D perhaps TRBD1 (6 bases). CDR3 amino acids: CASSPQGRDQPQHF. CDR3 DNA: TGCGCCAGCAGCCCCCAGGGGAGGGATCAGCCCCAGCATTTT.